The text below deals with one TCR beta chain. TCRdb keeps only in-frame clones here, not all; method: immunoSEQ multiplex PCR. In the table there are roughly 1 million clones, about 80% of which are singletons. The source of the sample is a study of shared clonotypes between healthy human individuals. This CDR3 region has 16 residues. The V end was cut by 5 bases, the J end by 0 bases, with 13 bases between. The germline CDR1 and CDR2 sequences are SEHNR and FQNEAQ (reference sequence). Sample: memory CD4+ T cells sorted from blood. Sample subset: CD45RA-negative fraction. This rearrangement joins TRBV7-9 to TRBJ2-2; possible D gene TRBD1, 5 bases. This sequence originates from a man younger than 35 in good health. This chain's CDR3 is CASSDADTSNTGELFF. DNA of the CDR3: TGTGCCAGCAGCGATGCGGACACTTCGAACACCGGGGAGCTGTTTTTT.